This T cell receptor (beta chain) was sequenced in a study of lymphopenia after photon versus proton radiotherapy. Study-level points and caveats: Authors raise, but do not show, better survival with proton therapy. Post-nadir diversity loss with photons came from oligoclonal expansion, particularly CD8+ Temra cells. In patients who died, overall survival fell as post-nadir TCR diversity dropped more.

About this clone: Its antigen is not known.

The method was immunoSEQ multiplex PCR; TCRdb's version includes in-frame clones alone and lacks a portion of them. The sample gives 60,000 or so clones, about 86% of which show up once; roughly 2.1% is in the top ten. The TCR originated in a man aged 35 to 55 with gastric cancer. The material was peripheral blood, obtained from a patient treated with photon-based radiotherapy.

The CDR3 loop is CASSPGVSSYNEQFF. DNA of the CDR3: TGTGCCAGCAGTCCGGGGGTAAGCTCCTACAATGAGCAGTTCTTC. This chain joins TRBV5-5 and TRBJ2-1; tentative D call: TRBD2 (6 bases). Germline values: CDR1 SGHKS, CDR2 YYEKEE (reference sequence). This CDR3 has 15 amino acids. V was trimmed by 5 bases and J by 0 bases, leaving 12 bases between them.